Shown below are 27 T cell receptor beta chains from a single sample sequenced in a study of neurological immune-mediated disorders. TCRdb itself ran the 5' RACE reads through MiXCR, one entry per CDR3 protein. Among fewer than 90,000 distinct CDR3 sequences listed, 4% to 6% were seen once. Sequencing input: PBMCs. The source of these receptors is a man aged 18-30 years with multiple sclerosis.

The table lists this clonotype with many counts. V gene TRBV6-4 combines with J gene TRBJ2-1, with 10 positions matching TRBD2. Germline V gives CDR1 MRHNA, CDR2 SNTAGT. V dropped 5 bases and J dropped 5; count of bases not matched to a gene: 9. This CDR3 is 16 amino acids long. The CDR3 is CASSPIAGGPNNEQFF. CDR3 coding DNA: TGTGCCAGCAGTCCTATAGCGGGGGGTCCAAACAATGAGCAGTTCTTC.

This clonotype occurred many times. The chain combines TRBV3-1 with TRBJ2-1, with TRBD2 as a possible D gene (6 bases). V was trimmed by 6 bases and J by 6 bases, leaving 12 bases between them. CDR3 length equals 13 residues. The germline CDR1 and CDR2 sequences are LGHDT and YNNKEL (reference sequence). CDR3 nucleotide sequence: TGTGCCAGCAGACCCTCTAGCGCCAATGAGCAGTTCTTC. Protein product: CASRPSSANEQFF.

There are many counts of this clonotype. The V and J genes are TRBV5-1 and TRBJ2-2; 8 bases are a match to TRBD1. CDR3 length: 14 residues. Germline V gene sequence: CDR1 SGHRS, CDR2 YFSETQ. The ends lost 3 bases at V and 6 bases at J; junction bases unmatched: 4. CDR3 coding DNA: TGCGCCAGCAGCTCGGACAGGGCGGCCGGGGAGCTGTTTTTT. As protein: CASSSDRAAGELFF.

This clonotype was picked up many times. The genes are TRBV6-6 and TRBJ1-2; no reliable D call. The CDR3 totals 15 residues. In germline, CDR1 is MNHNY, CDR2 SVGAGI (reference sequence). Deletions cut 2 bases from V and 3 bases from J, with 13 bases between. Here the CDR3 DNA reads TGTGCCAGCAGTTACACCCGCACAAATGACTATGGCTACACCTTC. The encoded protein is CASSYTRTNDYGYTF.

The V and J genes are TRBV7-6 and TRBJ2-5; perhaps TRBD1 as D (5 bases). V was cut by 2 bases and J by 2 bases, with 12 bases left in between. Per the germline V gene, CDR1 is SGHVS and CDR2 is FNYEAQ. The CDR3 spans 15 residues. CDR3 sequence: CASSLNYRQQETQYF. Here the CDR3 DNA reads TGTGCCAGCAGCTTAAATTACAGACAGCAAGAGACCCAGTACTTC.

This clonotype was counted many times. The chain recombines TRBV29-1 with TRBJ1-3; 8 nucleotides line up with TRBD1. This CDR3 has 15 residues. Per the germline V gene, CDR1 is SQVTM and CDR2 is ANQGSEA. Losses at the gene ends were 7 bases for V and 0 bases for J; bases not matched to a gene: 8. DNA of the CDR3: TGCAGCGCTGGACAGGGTCCGGGCTCTGGAAACACCATATATTTT. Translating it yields CSAGQGPGSGNTIYF. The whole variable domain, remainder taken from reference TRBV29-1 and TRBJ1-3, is SAVISQKPSRDICQRGTSLTIQCQVDSQVTMMFWYRQQPGQSLTLIATANQGSEATYESGFVIDKFPISRPNLTFSTLTVSNMSPEDSSIYLCSAGQGPGSGNTIYFGEGSWLTVV.

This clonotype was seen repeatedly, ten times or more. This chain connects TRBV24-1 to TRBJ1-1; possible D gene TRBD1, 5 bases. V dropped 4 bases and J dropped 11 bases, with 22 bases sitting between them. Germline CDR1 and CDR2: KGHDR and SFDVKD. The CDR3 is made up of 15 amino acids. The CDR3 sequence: CATSERNQGSRGAFF. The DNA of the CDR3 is TGTGCCACCAGTGAACGGAATCAGGGTTCTCGTGGCGCTTTCTTT.

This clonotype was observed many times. For the CDR3, the DNA is TGCGCCAGCAGCCCTGAGGGAGTGTCAGATACGCAGTATTTT. This codes for CASSPEGVSDTQYF. This rearrangement joins TRBV5-1 to TRBJ2-3, with a tentative D call TRBD2 (5 bases). The germline V gene encodes CDR1 SGHRS and CDR2 YFSETQ. V was shortened by 4 bases and J by 4 bases, with 13 bases between the two germline ends. CDR3 length: 14 residues.

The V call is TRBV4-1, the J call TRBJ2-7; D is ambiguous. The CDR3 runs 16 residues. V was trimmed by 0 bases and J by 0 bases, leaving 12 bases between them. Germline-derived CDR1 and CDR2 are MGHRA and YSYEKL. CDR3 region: CASSQDLGVSSYEQYF. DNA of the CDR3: TGCGCCAGCAGCCAAGATCTTGGGGTAAGCTCCTACGAGCAGTACTTC.

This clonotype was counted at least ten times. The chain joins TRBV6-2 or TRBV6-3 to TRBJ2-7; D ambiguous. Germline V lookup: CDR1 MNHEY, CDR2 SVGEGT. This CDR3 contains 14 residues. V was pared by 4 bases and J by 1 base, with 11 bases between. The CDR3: CASSSPEESYEQYF. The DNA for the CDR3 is TGTGCCAGCAGTTCCCCAGAGGAGTCCTACGAGCAGTACTTC.

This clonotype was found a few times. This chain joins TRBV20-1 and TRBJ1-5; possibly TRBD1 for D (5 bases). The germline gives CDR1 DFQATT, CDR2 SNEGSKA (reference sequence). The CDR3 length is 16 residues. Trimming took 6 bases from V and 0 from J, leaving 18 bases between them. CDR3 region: CSAYVRDSNSNQPQHF. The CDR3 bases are TGCAGTGCGTACGTCCGGGACTCCAATAGCAATCAGCCCCAGCATTTT.

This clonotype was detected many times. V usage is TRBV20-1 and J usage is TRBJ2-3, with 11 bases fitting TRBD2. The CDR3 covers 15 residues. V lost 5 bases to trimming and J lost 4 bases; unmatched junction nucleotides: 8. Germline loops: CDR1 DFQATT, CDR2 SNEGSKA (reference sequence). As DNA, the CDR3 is TGCAGTGCTCTCTCCCGACTAGCGGGGTCAGATACGCAGTATTTT. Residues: CSALSRLAGSDTQYF.

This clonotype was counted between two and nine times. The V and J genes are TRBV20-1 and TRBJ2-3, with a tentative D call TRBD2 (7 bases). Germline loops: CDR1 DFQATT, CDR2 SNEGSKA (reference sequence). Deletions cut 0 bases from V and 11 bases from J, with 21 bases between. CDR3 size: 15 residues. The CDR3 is CSARDQVGGRLGQYF. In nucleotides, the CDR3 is TGCAGTGCTAGAGATCAAGTGGGGGGGCGACTCGGGCAGTATTTT.

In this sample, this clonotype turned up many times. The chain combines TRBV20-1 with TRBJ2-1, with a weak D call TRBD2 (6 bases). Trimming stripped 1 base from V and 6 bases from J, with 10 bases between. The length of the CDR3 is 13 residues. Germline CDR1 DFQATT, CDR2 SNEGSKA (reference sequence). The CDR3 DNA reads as TGCAGTGCTAGAGCGGGAGTTTTCAATGAGCAGTTCTTC. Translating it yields CSARAGVFNEQFF.

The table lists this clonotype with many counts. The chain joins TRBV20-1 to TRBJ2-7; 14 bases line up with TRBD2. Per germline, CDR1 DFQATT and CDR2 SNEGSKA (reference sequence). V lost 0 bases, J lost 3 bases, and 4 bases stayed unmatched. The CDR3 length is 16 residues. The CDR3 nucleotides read TGCAGTGCTAGAGATGGGACTAGCGGGGGCTACTACGAGCAGTACTTC. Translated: CSARDGTSGGYYEQYF.

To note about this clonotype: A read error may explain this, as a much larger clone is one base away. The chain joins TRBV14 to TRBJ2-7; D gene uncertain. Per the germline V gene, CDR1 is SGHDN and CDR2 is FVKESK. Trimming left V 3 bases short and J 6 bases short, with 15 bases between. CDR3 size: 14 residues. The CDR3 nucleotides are TGTGCCAGCAGCCAGGTACAAGGAACTCTCGAGCAGTACTTC. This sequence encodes CASSQVQGTLEQYF.

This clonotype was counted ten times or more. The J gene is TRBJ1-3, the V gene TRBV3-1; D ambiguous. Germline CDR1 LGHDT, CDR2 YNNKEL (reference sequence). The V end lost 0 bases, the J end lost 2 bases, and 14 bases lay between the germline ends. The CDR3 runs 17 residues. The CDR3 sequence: CASSQDRGSLTGNTIYF. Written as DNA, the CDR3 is TGTGCCAGCAGCCAAGATCGCGGTTCTCTAACTGGAAACACCATATATTTT.

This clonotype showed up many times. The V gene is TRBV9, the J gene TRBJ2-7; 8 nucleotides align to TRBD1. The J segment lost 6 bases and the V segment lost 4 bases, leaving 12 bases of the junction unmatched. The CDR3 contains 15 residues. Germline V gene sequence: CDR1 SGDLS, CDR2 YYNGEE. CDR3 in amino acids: CASSPQGQGALEQYF. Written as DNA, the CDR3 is TGTGCCAGCAGCCCCCAGGGGCAGGGGGCACTCGAGCAGTACTTC.

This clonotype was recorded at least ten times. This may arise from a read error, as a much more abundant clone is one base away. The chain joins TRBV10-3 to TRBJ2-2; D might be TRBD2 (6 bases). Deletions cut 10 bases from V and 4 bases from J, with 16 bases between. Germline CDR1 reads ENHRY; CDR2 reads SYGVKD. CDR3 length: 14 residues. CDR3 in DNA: TGTGCCACCCTGGAGACTAGAGGCACCGGGGAGCTGTTTTTT. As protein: CATLETRGTGELFF.

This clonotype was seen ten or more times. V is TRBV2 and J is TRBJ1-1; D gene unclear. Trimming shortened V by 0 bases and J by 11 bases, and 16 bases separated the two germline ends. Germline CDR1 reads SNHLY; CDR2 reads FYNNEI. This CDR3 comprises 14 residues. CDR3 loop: CASSEALGGSSAFF. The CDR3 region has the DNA TGTGCCAGCAGTGAAGCGCTAGGTGGTTCTTCGGCTTTCTTT. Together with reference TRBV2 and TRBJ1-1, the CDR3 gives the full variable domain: EPEVTQTPSHQVTQMGQEVILRCVPISNHLYFYWYRQILGQKVEFLVSFYNNEISEKSEIFDDQFSVERPDGSNFTLKIRSTKLEDSAMYFCASSEALGGSSAFFGQGTRLTVV.

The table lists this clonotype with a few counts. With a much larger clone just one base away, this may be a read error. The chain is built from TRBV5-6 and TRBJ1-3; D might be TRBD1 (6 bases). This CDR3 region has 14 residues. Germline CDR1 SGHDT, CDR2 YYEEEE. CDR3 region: CASSLQGFGKTIYF. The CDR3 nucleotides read TGTGCCAGCAGCCTACAGGGTTTTGGAAAAACCATATATTTT.

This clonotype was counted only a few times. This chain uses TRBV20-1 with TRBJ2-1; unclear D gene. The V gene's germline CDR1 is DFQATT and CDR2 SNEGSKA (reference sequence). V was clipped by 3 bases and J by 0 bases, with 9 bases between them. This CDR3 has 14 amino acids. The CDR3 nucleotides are TGCAGTGCTAGCAGGCCAAACTCCTACAATGAGCAGTTCTTC. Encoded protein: CSASRPNSYNEQFF.

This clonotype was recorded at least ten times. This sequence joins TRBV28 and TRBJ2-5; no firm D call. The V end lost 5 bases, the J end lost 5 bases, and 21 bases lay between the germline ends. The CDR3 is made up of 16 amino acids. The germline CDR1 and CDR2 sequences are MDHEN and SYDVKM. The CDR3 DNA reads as TGTGCCAGCAGTACCCGCCGGGCAGCCAGGCGGGAGACCCAGTACTTC. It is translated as CASSTRRAARRETQYF.

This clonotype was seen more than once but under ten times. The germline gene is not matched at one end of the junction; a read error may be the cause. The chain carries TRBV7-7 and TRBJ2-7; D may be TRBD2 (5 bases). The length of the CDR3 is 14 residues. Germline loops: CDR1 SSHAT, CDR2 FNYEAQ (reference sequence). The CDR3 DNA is TGTGCTAGCAGCCACCGGGAAAGGGAGTACGAGCAGTACTTC. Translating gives CASSHREREYEQYF.

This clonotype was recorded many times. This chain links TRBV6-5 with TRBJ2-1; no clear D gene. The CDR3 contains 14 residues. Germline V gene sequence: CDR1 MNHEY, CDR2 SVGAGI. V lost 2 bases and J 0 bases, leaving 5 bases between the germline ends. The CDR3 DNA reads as TGTGCCAGCAGTTACGGGATCTCCTACAATGAGCAGTTCTTC. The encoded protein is CASSYGISYNEQFF.

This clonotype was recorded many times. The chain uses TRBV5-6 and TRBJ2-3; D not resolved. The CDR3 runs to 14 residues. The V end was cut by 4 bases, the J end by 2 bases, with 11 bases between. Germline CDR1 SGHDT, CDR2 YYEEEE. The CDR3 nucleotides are TGTGCCAGCAGCCCCCGACTTATCACAGATACGCAGTATTTT. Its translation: CASSPRLITDTQYF.

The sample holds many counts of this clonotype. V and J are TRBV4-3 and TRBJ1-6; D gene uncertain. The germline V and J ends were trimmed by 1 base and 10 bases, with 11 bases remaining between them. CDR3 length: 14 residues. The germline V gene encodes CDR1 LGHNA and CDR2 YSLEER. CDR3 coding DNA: TGCGCCAGCAGCCAAGCCAGGTTTGAATCACCCCTCCACTTT. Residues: CASSQARFESPLHF.